This TCR beta chain stems from a study of Graves' ophthalmopathy and Graves' hyperthyroidism. In this sample, this clonotype turned up many times. Looked up from germline, CDR1 is SGHKS and CDR2 is YYEKEE (reference sequence). The V and J ends lost 0 bases and 3 bases, in that order; junction bases with no gene match: 6. The CDR3 totals 15 residues. RNA transcripts yielded amplified TCR beta CDR3 regions. First-round RT-PCR used HTBI primers; second-round multiplex PCR followed. MiXCR, run by TCRdb on the multiplex PCR reads, gives a single entry per CDR3 protein. The data hold approximately 160,000 distinct CDR3 sequences, with over 35% observed a single time.

The receptor was derived from a woman in her thirties or forties with Graves' ophthalmopathy. The chain couples TRBV5-5 to TRBJ2-7; 7 positions agree with TRBD2. Sequencing was carried out using peripheral blood. CDR3 region: CASSLEPGLLYEQYF. The CDR3 DNA is TGTGCCAGCAGCTTGGAGCCGGGACTACTCTACGAGCAGTACTTC.